Below are 21 T cell receptor beta chains sequenced from a single sample in a study of a mutant IDH1 vaccine in newly diagnosed glioma. The assay was immunoSEQ multiplex PCR, and TCRdb's table has in-frame clones only and misses some. The table lists about 58,000 clones, around 80% of them singletons, with nearly 7.5% in the top ten. No antigen is known for these receptors. This sample's time point: week 5, during vaccination. Vaccination comprised doses that each held 300 ug of mutant IDH1 20-mer peptide, plus topical imiquimod. The specimen was PBMCs, collected from a glioma patient whose treatment included an IDH1 peptide vaccine. The receptors originated from a woman aged 50 to 60 with glioma.

This clone was detected once. This chain uses TRBV27 with TRBJ2-5, with 8 nucleotides matching TRBD1. The germline V gene has CDR1 MNHEY and CDR2 SMNVEV (reference sequence). V lost 6 bases, J lost 4 bases, and 7 bases stayed unmatched. The CDR3 length is 14 residues. The CDR3 region has the DNA TGTGCCAGCAGCCCCCGACAGGGGAGAGAGACCCAGTACTTC. Translating it yields CASSPRQGRETQYF.

In its sample, this clone was seen once. The rearrangement uses TRBV4-1 and TRBJ2-2; possibly TRBD2 for D (5 bases). The germline gives CDR1 MGHRA, CDR2 YSYEKL. This CDR3 contains 13 residues. V was clipped by 1 base and J by 6 bases, with 6 bases between them. The CDR3, as DNA: TGCGCCAGCAGCCAAGTTAGCGCCGGGGAGCTGTTTTTT. It is translated as CASSQVSAGELFF.

The J gene is TRBJ1-2, the V gene TRBV18; no reliable D call. Germline loops: CDR1 KGHSH, CDR2 LQKENI. The ends were cut back, 3 bases at V and 3 bases at J, with 14 bases in the middle. The length of the CDR3 is 15 residues. CDR3 amino acids: CASSPTGSPDYGYTF. The CDR3 region has the DNA TGTGCCAGCTCACCTACGGGCTCTCCCGACTATGGCTACACCTTC.

The CDR3 protein is CASSLKPMNTEAFF. CDR3 DNA: TGTGCCAGCAGCTTAAAACCCATGAACACTGAAGCTTTCTTT. The rearrangement joins TRBV7-2 to TRBJ1-1; D is undetermined. The V end lost 2 bases, the J end lost 0 bases, and 7 bases lay between the germline ends. The CDR3 runs 14 residues. From germline, CDR1 is SGHTA and CDR2 FQGNSA.

V is TRBV15 and J is TRBJ2-1; 10 bases map to TRBD1. Germline CDR1 LNHNV, CDR2 YYDKDF (reference sequence). This CDR3 is built from 15 residues. V dropped 3 bases and J dropped 6; count of bases not matched to a gene: 5. The CDR3 DNA sequence: TGTGCCACCAGCAGCCTCGGGACAGGGGTCAATGAGCAGTTCTTC. Residues: CATSSLGTGVNEQFF.

The chain uses TRBV18 and TRBJ2-5; D unresolved. V was cut by 3 bases and J by 1 base, with 15 bases left in between. Germline V CDR1 and CDR2: KGHSH, LQKENI. There are 16 residues in the CDR3. The CDR3 DNA reads as TGTGCCAGCTCACCCCTATTGGACCGAGTCCAAGAGACCCAGTACTTC. This translates into CASSPLLDRVQETQYF. Using reference TRBV18 and TRBJ2-5 for the parts outside the CDR3, the full variable domain is NAGVMQNPRHLVRRRGQEARLRCSPMKGHSHVYWYRQLPEEGLKFMVYLQKENIIDESGMPKERFSAEFPKEGPSILRIQQVVRGDSAAYFCASSPLLDRVQETQYFGPGTRLLVL.

The rearrangement links TRBV5-1 to TRBJ1-4; the match to TRBD1 covers 7 bases. The trim removed 6 bases at V and 4 bases at J, leaving 6 bases unmatched. Germline CDR1 reads SGHRS; CDR2 reads YFSETQ. This CDR3 has 14 amino acids. DNA for the CDR3: TGCGCCAGCAATAGGGGACAGCTTAATGAAAAACTGTTTTTT. This encodes CASNRGQLNEKLFF.

The chain carries TRBV15 and TRBJ1-5; D not certain. The CDR3 extends over 16 amino acids. The V and J ends lost 5 bases and 0 bases respectively, with 14 bases between them. CDR1 is LNHNV and CDR2 is YYDKDF in the germline V gene (reference sequence). CDR3 amino acids: CATSQPAQYSNQPQHF. CDR3 nucleotides: TGTGCCACCAGCCAACCGGCGCAGTATAGCAATCAGCCCCAGCATTTT. Full variable domain (remainder filled in from reference TRBV15 and TRBJ1-5): DAMVIQNPRYQVTQFGKPVTLSCSQTLNHNVMYWYQQKSSQAPKLLFHYYDKDFNNEADTPDNFQSRRPNTSFCFLDIRSPGLGDTAMYLCATSQPAQYSNQPQHFGDGTRLSIL.

Written as DNA, the CDR3 is TGTGCCAGCAGAGCTGTAGGACAGGGGCCCGGGGAGCTGTTTTTT. The encoded protein is CASRAVGQGPGELFF. This chain uses TRBV28 with TRBJ2-2; 9 nucleotides align to TRBD1. The CDR3 has 15 residues. The germline V gene encodes CDR1 MDHEN and CDR2 SYDVKM. V lost 6 bases, J lost 6 bases, and 8 bases stayed unmatched.

CDR3: CASSLGQASYEQYF. CDR3 nucleotide sequence: TGTGCCAGCAGCTTGGGGCAGGCCTCCTACGAGCAGTACTTC. The chain combines TRBV5-6 with TRBJ2-7; D uncertain. Germline V gene lookup returns CDR1 SGHDT and CDR2 YYEEEE. Trimming left V 0 bases short and J 0 bases short, with 7 bases between. The CDR3 runs to 14 residues.

The V and J genes are TRBV19 and TRBJ1-5; the match to TRBD1 covers 9 bases. Germline V lookup: CDR1 LNHDA, CDR2 SQIVND (reference sequence). Trimming removed 6 bases from V and 0 bases from J; junction bases left unmatched: 6. The CDR3 runs to 16 residues. The CDR3, as DNA: TGTGCCAGTAGCCATCCGGGACAGGGTAGCAATCAGCCCCAGCATTTT. This gives the protein CASSHPGQGSNQPQHF. The variable domain in full, completed from reference TRBV19 and TRBJ1-5, reads DGGITQSPKYLFRKEGQNVTLSCEQNLNHDAMYWYRQDPGQGLRLIYYSQIVNDFQKGDIAEGYSVSREKKESFPLTVTSAQKNPTAFYLCASSHPGQGSNQPQHFGDGTRLSIL.

This clone has only a few counts. V gene TRBV27 combines with J gene TRBJ1-1; no definite D call. Trimming removed 8 bases at V and 0 bases at J, with 16 bases between. The germline V gene has CDR1 MNHEY and CDR2 SMNVEV (reference sequence). The CDR3 runs 15 residues. The CDR3 spells CASQNTDLMNTEAFF. The DNA of the CDR3 is TGTGCCAGCCAGAATACGGACCTGATGAACACTGAAGCTTTCTTT.

This clone appeared a single time. J is TRBJ1-6 and V is TRBV25-1; D unresolved. The CDR3 totals 14 residues. V was shortened by 3 bases and J by 7 bases, with 10 bases between the two germline ends. Looked up from germline, CDR1 is MGHDK and CDR2 is SYGVNS. CDR3 in DNA: TGTGCCAGCAGTGAGGGAGGGTACAATTCACCCCTCCACTTT. Protein product: CASSEGGYNSPLHF.

In DNA form, the CDR3 reads TGTGCCAGCAGTTACTCGTGGGCCGGACAAAAAGAAGCTTTCTTT. Its translation: CASSYSWAGQKEAFF. J is TRBJ1-1 and V is TRBV6-5, with D maybe TRBD1 (5 bases). The CDR3 is 15 residues long. Trimming left V 0 bases short and J 8 bases short, with 16 bases between. The V gene's germline CDR1 is MNHEY and CDR2 SVGAGI.

The genes are TRBV11-3 and TRBJ1-3; 7 bases map to TRBD1. V shed 6 bases and J 4 bases; nucleotides not matched to a gene: 6. This CDR3 spans 14 amino acids. From germline, CDR1 is SGHNT and CDR2 YENEEA. CDR3 in amino acids: CASRRQGFGNTIYF. In DNA, the CDR3 is TGTGCCAGCAGGAGACAGGGCTTCGGAAACACCATATATTTT.

A remark on this clone: Being one base from a much bigger clone, this may be a read error. The chain carries TRBV28 and TRBJ2-2; the D is unclear. Per germline, CDR1 MDHEN and CDR2 SYDVKM. With 6 bases removed from V and 5 bases from J, the gap between germline ends came to 4 bases. This CDR3 has 11 residues. Here the CDR3 DNA reads TGTGCCAGCAGCCTAACCGGGGAGCTGTTTTTT. Its translation: CASSLTGELFF.

This sequence joins TRBV5-1 and TRBJ1-4; D uncertain. Trimming pared 2 bases from V and 3 bases from J, leaving 8 bases between. Germline V gene lookup returns CDR1 SGHRS and CDR2 YFSETQ. The CDR3 is 14 amino acids. The CDR3 DNA is TGCGCCAGCAGCTTCGGAGAACCTAATGAAAAACTGTTTTTT. Its translation is CASSFGEPNEKLFF.

V is TRBV5-8 and J is TRBJ2-7, with 9 bases that match TRBD1. V was clipped by 5 bases and J by 6 bases; unmatched bases: 6. The CDR3 loop spans 13 amino acids. Germline V gene lookup returns CDR1 SGHTS and CDR2 YDEGEE. The CDR3 loop is CASSRTGGREQYF. CDR3 DNA sequence: TGTGCCAGCAGTCGAACAGGGGGCCGCGAGCAGTACTTC.

The chain employs TRBV6-1 and TRBJ2-2; 13 positions agree with TRBD2. The germline V gene encodes CDR1 MNHNS and CDR2 SASEGT. The CDR3 is 17 residues long. The V segment lost 4 bases and the J segment 4 bases; nucleotides outside the gene matches: 6. In DNA, the CDR3 is TGTGCCAGCAGTGCGCAAAGGACTAGCGGGGGCACCGGGGAGCTGTTTTTT. This gives the protein CASSAQRTSGGTGELFF.

The rearrangement uses TRBV6-6 and TRBJ1-1, with D perhaps matching TRBD1 (5 bases). The V gene's germline CDR1 is MNHNY and CDR2 SVGAGI (reference sequence). This CDR3 contains 15 residues. Trimming cost V 5 bases and J 3 bases, with 16 bases left between them. Here the CDR3 DNA reads TGTGCCAGCAGTGCCATCCGGCAGGGACACACTGAAGCTTTCTTT. Protein: CASSAIRQGHTEAFF.

This rearrangement joins TRBV4-3 to TRBJ1-2; 9 nucleotides match TRBD1. The CDR3 length is 14 residues. Trimming cost V 4 bases and J 4 bases; bases outside gene matches: 4. Germline V lookup: CDR1 LGHNA, CDR2 YSLEER. DNA of the CDR3: TGCGCCAGCAGCCCGGGACAGGGCGGCTATGGCTACACCTTC. Translation: CASSPGQGGYGYTF.